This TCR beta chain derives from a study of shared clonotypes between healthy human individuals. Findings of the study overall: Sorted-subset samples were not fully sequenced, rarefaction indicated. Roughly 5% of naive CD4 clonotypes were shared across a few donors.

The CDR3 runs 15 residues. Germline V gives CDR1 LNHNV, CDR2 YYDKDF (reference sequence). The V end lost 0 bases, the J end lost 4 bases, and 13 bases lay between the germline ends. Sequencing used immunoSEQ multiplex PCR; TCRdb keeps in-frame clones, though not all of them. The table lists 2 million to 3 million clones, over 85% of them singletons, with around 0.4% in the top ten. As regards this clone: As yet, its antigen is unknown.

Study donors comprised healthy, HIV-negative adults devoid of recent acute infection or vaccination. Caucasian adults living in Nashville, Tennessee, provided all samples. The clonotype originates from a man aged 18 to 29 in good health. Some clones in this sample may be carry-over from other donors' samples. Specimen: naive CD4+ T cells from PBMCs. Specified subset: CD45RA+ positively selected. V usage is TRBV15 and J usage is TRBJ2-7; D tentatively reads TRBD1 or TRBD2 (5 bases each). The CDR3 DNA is TGTGCCACCAGCAGAGAATACGGGACGGTATACGAGCAGTACTTC. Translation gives CATSREYGTVYEQYF. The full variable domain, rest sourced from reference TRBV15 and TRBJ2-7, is DAMVIQNPRYQVTQFGKPVTLSCSQTLNHNVMYWYQQKSSQAPKLLFHYYDKDFNNEADTPDNFQSRRPNTSFCFLDIRSPGLGDTAMYLCATSREYGTVYEQYFGPGTRLTVT.